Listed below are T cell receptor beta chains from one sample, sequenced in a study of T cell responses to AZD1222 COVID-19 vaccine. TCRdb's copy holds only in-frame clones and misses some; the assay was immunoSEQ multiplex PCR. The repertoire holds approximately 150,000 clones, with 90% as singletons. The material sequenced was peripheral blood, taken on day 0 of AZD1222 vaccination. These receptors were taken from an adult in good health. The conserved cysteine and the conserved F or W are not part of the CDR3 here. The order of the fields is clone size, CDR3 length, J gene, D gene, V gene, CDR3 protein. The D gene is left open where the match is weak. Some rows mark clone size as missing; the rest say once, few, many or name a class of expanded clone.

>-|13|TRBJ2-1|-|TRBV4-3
ASSQDLPGNNEQF
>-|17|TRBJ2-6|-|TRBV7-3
ASSAMAAGMTPGANVLT
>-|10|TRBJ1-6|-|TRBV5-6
ASRLVGSPLH
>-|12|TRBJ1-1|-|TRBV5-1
ASSAGRMNTEAF
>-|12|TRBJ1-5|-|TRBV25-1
ASSGWGTHQPQH
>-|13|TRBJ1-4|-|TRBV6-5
ASRGGGGAPEKLF
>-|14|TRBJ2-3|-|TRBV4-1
ASSELVRGHGDTQY
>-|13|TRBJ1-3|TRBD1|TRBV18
ASSPDRVTGNTIY
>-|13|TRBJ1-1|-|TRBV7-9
ASSLVPAPNTEAF
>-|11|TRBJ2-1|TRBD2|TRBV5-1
ASRTSGGNEQF
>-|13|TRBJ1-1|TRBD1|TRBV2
ASSGDRAVGTEAF
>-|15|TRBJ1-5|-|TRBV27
ASSLSSARVGNQPQH
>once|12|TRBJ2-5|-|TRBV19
ASSIGLPQETQY
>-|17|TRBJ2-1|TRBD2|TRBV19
ASSLRGSGGPSSYNEQF
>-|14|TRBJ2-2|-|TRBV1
TSSPRLAADTGELF
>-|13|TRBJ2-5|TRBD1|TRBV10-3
AISEGTGGRETQY
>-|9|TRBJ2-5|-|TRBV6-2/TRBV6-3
ASSKFGTQY
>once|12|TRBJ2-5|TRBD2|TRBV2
ASPGPSGEETQY
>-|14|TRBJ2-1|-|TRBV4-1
ASSQDLGGSYNEQF
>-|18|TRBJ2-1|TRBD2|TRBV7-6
ASSGLPSGGAPFAYNGQF
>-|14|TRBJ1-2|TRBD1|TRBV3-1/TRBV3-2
ASSPHRQGGNYGYT
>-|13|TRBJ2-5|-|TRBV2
ASTASRGGGETQY
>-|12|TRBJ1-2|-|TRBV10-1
ASSEGQIVYGYT
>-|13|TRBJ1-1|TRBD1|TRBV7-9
ASSVGQGLNTEAF
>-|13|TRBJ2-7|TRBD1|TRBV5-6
ASSLVGTGPYEQY
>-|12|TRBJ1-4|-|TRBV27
ASSQGSGGEKLF
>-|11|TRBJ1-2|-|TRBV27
ASSKKYSYGYT
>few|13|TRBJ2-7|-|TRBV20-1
SASVGGRISYEQY
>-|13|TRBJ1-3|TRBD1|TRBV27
ASSLTGQGGNTIY
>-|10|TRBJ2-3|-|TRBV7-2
ASSLFGDTQY
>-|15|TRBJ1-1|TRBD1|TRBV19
ASSLRQGARMNTEAF
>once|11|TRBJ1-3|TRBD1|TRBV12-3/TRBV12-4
ASHGTDGNTIY
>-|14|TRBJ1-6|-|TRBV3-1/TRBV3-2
ASSQVSGGGNSPLH
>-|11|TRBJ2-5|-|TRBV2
ASSPGGWETQY
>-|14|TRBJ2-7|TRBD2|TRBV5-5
ASSFSSGGFHYEQY
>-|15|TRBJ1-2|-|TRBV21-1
ASSKGETGASSYGYT
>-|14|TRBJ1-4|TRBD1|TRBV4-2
ASSQETGGANEKLF
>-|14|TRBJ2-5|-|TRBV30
AWSVSGRLYQETQY
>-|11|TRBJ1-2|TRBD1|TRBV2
ASSGTGNYGYT
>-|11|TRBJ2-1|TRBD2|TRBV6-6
ASERGIYNEQF
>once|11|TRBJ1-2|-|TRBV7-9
ASSPWGDYGYT